A selection of T cell receptor beta chains follows, all from one sample in a study of T cells expressing NK-cell markers. Each CDR3 protein gets one entry in TCRdb, which reprocessed the 5' RACE reads and gives no DNA. The sample's table shows 400,000 to 450,000 distinct CDR3 sequences. Material: blood T cells: a sorted CD56 or NKG2C T cell subset, CD4+ or CD8+ T cells, or bulk PBMC T cells (not recorded which). The receptors stem from a woman between 18 and 70 years old in good health. Both conserved end residues are part of each CDR3.

J gene,V gene,CDR3 protein
TRBJ2-5,TRBV20-1,CSARGGIAGFIETQYF
TRBJ2-1,TRBV24-1,CATSASSWDSEGNEQFF
TRBJ2-1,TRBV10-3,CAIRGQGVTYNEQFF
TRBJ2-5,TRBV5-4,CASSFGRGTQETQYF
TRBJ2-1,TRBV6-2/TRBV6-3,CASRSGGWLNEQFF
TRBJ2-2,TRBV5-1,CASSPREGIDAGELFF
TRBJ2-7,TRBV9,CASSVGQLSLYEQYF
TRBJ2-1,TRBV19,CASSIIAGGPNNEQFF
TRBJ1-4,TRBV4-2,CASSLTGGAGEKLFF
TRBJ2-1,TRBV7-3,CASSFPGVEEQFF
TRBJ1-3,TRBV5-4,CASSLPGYGNTIYF
TRBJ1-5,TRBV4-1,CASSPPWGQPQHF
TRBJ2-7,TRBV28,CASTPWGGIWRADEQYF
TRBJ1-4,TRBV25-1,CASSSGTTQGEKLFF
TRBJ1-3,TRBV20-1,CSARALEGASGNTIYF
TRBJ2-7,TRBV7-2,CASSSGLSGGEQYF
TRBJ2-1,TRBV20-1,CSASLPPRLAAPSSYNERFF
TRBJ2-3,TRBV5-1,CASSILTSGRVNTQYF
TRBJ1-4,TRBV7-2,CASSPRSTNEKLFF
TRBJ2-3,TRBV10-3,CAISPNTGDTQYF
TRBJ2-1,TRBV20-1,CSARGRGNNEQFF
TRBJ1-6,TRBV28,CASSLSLQGSDNSPLHF
TRBJ1-3,TRBV7-6,CASSDRDRRANTIYF
TRBJ2-7,TRBV6-2/TRBV6-3,CASSYEDGYEQYF
TRBJ2-1,TRBV29-1,CSIPRRSYNEQFF
TRBJ2-3,TRBV24-1,CATKGEVSTDTQYF
TRBJ1-2,TRBV7-9,CASSYRGGGYTF
TRBJ2-4,TRBV7-8,CASSSGAGPKNIQYF
TRBJ1-4,TRBV5-4,CASSGDTTNEKLFF
TRBJ2-1,TRBV28,CASRWASARYNEQFF
TRBJ2-7,TRBV7-9,CASSSIRTSASYEQYF
TRBJ2-1,TRBV6-2/TRBV6-3,CASLGLSGSPSYNEQFF
TRBJ1-3,TRBV5-5,CATRTEGNTIYF
TRBJ2-7,TRBV20-1,CSVGPGGYEQYF
TRBJ2-2,TRBV5-3,CARSLGRGHTGELFF
TRBJ2-7,TRBV20-1,CSARAGTGSYEQYF
TRBJ1-5,TRBV12-3/TRBV12-4,CASTTGDNQPQHF
TRBJ2-2,TRBV5-1,CASSLEGLGGELFF
TRBJ2-2,TRBV27,CASSPRGGTYTGELFF
TRBJ2-1,TRBV10-3,CAISDALAGAYNEQFF
TRBJ2-3,TRBV20-1,CSAEDLQVAGGPDTQYF